Sequencing of this T cell receptor (beta chain) was carried out in a study of beta chain features in type 1 diabetes. Study observations and caveats: A moderate, significant TCRB CDR3 shortening appeared in type 1 diabetes across four CD4+ subsets.

Sequencing targeted expressed TCRB transcripts, as all isolated RNA had been reverse transcribed. Sequencing used immunoSEQ multiplex PCR; TCRdb keeps in-frame clones, though not all of them. The sample comprises approximately 140,000 clones, 7.5% to 9.5% of which are singletons, and approximately 0.7% rests with the top ten. This clone has a handful of counts. Its antigen remains unknown. The CDR3 has 14 residues. Trimming left V 0 bases short and J 4 bases short, with 7 bases between. Germline CDR1 and CDR2: MGHDK and SYGVNS. V and J are TRBV25-1 and TRBJ1-5, with no clear D. This TCR was sampled from a man under 40 with type 1 diabetes. The sequenced sample consisted of central memory CD4+ T cells from blood. In DNA form, the CDR3 reads TGTGCCAGCAGTGAATATGGAGGGAATCAGCCCCAGCATTTT. This codes for CASSEYGGNQPQHF.